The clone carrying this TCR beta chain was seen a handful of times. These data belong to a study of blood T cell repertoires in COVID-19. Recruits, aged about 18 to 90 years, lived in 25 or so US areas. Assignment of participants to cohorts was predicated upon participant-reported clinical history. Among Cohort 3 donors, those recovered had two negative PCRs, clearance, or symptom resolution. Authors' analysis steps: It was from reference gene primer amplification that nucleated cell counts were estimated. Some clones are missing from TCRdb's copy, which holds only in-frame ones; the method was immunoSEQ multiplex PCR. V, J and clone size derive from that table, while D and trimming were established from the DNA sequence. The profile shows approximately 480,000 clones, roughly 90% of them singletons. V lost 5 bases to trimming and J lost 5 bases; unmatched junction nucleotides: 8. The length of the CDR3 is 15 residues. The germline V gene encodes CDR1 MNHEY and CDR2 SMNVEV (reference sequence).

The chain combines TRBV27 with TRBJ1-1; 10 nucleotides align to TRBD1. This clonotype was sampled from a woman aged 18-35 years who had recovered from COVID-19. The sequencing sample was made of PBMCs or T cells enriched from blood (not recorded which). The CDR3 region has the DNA TGTGCCAGCAGTGGCCGGGACAGGGGTTGGACTGAAGCTTTCTTT. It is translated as CASSGRDRGWTEAFF.